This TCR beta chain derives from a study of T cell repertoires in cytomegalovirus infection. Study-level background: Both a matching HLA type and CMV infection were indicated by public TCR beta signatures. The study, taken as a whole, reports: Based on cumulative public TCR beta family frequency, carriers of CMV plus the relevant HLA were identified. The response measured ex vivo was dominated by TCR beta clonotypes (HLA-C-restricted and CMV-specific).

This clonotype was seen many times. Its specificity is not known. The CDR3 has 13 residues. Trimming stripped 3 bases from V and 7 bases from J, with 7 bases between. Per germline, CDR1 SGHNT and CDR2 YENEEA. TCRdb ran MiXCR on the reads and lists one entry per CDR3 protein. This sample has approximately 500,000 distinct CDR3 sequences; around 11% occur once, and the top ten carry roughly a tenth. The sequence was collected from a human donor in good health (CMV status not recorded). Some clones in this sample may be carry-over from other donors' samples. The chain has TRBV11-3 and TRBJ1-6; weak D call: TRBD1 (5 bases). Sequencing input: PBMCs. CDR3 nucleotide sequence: TGTGCCAGCAGCTTGCGGACAAATTCACCCCTCCACTTT. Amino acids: CASSLRTNSPLHF.